This T cell receptor beta chain is drawn from a study of T-cell memory formation after mild COVID-19. Only a few counts were recorded for this clonotype. Using its own MiXCR run on the 5' RACE reads, TCRdb lists one record per CDR3 protein. Altogether around 250,000 distinct CDR3 sequences are present, roughly 17% being singletons, with the ten largest covering approximately 23%. Germline-derived CDR1 and CDR2 are MDHEN and SYDVKM. V lost 6 bases and J 0 bases, leaving 17 bases between the germline ends. The CDR3 has 16 amino acids. The material sequenced was PBMCs or a T cell subset sorted from them (not recorded which). The source is a man younger than 30 who had mild COVID-19 (a few samples of this study predate the infection). Cell type and time point are not known. The chain is built from TRBV28 and TRBJ1-1; D gene unclear. CDR3 in amino acids: CASSPTTTPVNTEAFF. CDR3 coding DNA: TGTGCCAGCAGCCCTACTACGACCCCTGTGAACACTGAAGCTTTCTTT.